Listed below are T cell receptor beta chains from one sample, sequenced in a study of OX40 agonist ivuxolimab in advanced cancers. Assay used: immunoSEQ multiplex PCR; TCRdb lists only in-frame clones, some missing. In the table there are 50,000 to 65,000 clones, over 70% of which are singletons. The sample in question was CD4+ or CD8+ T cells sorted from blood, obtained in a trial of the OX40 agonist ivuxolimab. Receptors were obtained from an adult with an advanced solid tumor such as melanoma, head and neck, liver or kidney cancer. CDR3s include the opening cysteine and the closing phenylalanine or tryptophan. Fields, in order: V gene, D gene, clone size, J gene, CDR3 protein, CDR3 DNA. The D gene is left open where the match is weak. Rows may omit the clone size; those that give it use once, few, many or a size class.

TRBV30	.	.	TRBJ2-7	CAWSPSYEQYF	TGTGCCTGGAGTCCTAGCTACGAGCAGTACTTC
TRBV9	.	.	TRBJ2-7	CASSVSTSSYEQYF	TGTGCCAGCAGCGTTTCTACCAGCTCCTACGAGCAGTACTTC
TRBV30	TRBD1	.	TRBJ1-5	CAWSETGAGYSNQPQHF	TGTGCCTGGAGTGAGACAGGGGCCGGGTATAGCAATCAGCCCCAGCATTTT
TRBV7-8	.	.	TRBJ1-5	CASTPLEGGSNQPQHF	TGTGCCAGCACCCCCTTGGAGGGTGGGTCCAATCAGCCCCAGCATTTT
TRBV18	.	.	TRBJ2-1	CASSPMVGSYNEQFF	TGTGCCAGCTCACCGATGGTAGGCTCCTACAATGAGCAGTTCTTC
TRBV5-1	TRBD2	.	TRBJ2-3	CASSLALSSGSTDTQYF	TGCGCCAGCAGCTTGGCGCTCTCTAGCGGTTCCACAGATACGCAGTATTTT
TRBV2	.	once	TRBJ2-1	CASSWTGKQFF	TGTGCCAGCAGCTGGACGGGTAAGCAGTTCTTC
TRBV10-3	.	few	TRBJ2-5	CAISRDAQETQYF	TGTGCCATCAGCCGGGACGCACAAGAGACCCAGTACTTC
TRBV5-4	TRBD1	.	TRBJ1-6	CASSLIGQGANSPLHF	TGTGCCAGCAGCCTCATCGGACAGGGTGCTAATTCACCCCTCCACTTT
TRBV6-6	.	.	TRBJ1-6	CASKRYNDSPLHF	TGTGCCAGCAAGCGATATAACGATTCACCCCTCCACTTT
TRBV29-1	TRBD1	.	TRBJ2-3	CSVEGGGQGITDTQYF	TGCAGCGTTGAAGGGGGGGGACAGGGGATCACAGATACGCAGTATTTT
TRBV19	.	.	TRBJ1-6	CASSVGQALAPLHF	TGTGCCAGTAGTGTCGGACAAGCACTCGCACCCCTCCACTTT
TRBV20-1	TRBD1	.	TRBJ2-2	CSARGTGELFF	TGCAGTGCCAGGGGGACCGGGGAGCTGTTTTTT
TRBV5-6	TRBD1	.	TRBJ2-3	CASSSGQGWGDTQYF	TGTGCCAGCAGCAGCGGACAGGGGTGGGGAGATACGCAGTATTTT
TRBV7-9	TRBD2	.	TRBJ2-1	CASSWASGTGEQFF	TGTGCCAGCAGCTGGGCTAGCGGGACGGGTGAGCAGTTCTTC